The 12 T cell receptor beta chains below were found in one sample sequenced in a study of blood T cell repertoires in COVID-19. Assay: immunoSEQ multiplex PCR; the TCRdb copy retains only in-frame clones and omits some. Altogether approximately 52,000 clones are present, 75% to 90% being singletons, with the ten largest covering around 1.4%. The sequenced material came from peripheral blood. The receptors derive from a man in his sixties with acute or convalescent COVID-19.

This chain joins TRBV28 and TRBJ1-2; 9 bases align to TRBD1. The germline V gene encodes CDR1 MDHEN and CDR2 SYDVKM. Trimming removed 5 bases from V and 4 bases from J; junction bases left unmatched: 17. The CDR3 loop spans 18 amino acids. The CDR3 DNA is TGTGCCAGCAGTGATAGGAGGACAGGGGATGGGAAGGGCTATGGCTACACCTTC. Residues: CASSDRRTGDGKGYGYTF.

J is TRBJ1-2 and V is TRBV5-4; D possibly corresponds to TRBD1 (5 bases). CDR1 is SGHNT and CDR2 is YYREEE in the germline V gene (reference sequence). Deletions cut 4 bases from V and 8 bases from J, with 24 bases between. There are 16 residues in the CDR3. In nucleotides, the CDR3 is TGTGCCAGCAGCCCTGGCGGGGGACTACCTTGGGAAGGCTACACCTTC. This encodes CASSPGGGLPWEGYTF.

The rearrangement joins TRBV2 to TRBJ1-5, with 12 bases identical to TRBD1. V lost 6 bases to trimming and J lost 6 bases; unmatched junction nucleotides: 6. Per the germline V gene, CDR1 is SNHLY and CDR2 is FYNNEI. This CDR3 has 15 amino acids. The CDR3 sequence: CASRVGTGGGQPQHF. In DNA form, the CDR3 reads TGTGCCAGCAGGGTCGGGACAGGGGGCGGTCAGCCCCAGCATTTT. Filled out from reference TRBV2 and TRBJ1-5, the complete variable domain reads EPEVTQTPSHQVTQMGQEVILRCVPISNHLYFYWYRQILGQKVEFLVSFYNNEISEKSEIFDDQFSVERPDGSNFTLKIRSTKLEDSAMYFCASRVGTGGGQPQHFGDGTRLSIL.

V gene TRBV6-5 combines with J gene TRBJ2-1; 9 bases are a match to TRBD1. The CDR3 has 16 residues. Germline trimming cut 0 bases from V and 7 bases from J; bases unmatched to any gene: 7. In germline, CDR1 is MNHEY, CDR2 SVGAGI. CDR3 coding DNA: TGTGCCAGCAGTTACTCCCCCGGGACAGGGAAAAATGAGCAGTTCTTC. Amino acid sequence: CASSYSPGTGKNEQFF.

The DNA of the CDR3 is TGTGCCATCAGCCCCAGTGCATGGCGGGGGGGTTACAATGAGCAGTTCTTC. This translates into CAISPSAWRGGYNEQFF. This sequence joins TRBV10-3 and TRBJ2-1; 9 nucleotides align to TRBD2. After removal of 6 bases from V and 4 bases from J, the junction contained 13 bases not matched to a gene. Germline V CDR1 and CDR2: ENHRY, SYGVKD. The CDR3 is 17 residues long.

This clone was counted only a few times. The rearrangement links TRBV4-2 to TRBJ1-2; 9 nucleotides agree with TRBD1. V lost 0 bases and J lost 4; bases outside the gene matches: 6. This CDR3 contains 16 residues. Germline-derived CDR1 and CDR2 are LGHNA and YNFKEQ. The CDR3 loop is CASSQDTGTGSYGYTF. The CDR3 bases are TGTGCCAGCAGCCAAGATACCGGGACAGGGAGCTATGGCTACACCTTC.

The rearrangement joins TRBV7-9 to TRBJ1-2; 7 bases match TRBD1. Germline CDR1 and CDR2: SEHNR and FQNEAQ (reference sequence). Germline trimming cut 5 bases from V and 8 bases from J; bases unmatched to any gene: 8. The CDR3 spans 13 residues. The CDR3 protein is CASSRGQARGYTF. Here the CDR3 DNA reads TGTGCCAGCAGCCGCGGACAGGCTAGAGGCTACACCTTC.

In DNA form, the CDR3 reads TGTGCCACCAGTGCCAACGACAGGGAACGAAACTATGGCTACACCTTC. Translation: CATSANDRERNYGYTF. This chain joins TRBV24-1 and TRBJ1-2, with 7 nucleotides matching TRBD1. Germline V gives CDR1 KGHDR, CDR2 SFDVKD. The length of the CDR3 is 16 residues. Losses at the gene ends were 5 bases for V and 2 bases for J; bases not matched to a gene: 10.

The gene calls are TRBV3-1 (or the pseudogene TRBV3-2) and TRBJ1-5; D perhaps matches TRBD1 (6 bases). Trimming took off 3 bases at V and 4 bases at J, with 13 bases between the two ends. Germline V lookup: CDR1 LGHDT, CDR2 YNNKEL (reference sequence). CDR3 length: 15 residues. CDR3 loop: CASSHGRGWNQPQHF. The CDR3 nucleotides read TGTGCCAGCAGCCATGGGAGGGGGTGGAATCAGCCCCAGCATTTT.

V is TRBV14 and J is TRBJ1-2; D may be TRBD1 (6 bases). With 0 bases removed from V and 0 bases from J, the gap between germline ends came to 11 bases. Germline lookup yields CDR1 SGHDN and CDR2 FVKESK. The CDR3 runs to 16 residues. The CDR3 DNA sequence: TGTGCCAGCAGCCAAGAGGGGGGGCCCGCTAACTATGGCTACACCTTC. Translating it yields CASSQEGGPANYGYTF.

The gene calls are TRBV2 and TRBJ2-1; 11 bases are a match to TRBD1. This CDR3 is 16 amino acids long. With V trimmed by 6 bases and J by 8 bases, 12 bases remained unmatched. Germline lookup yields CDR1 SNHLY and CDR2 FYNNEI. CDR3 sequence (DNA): TGTGCCAGCAGATTCGCCGGGACAGGGGGACTCTATGAGCAGTTCTTC. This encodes CASRFAGTGGLYEQFF. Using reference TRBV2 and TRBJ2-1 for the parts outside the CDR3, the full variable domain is EPEVTQTPSHQVTQMGQEVILRCVPISNHLYFYWYRQILGQKVEFLVSFYNNEISEKSEIFDDQFSVERPDGSNFTLKIRSTKLEDSAMYFCASRFAGTGGLYEQFFGPGTRLTVL.

Here the CDR3 DNA reads TGTGCCAGCAGCTTACAGCGCATCAGCTCCTACAATGAGCAGTTCTTC. The encoded protein is CASSLQRISSYNEQFF. This chain joins TRBV7-8 and TRBJ2-1, with unresolved D. V was cut by 2 bases and J by 0 bases, with 11 bases left in between. Germline-derived CDR1 and CDR2 are SGHVS and FQNEAQ. The CDR3 length is 16 residues.